This passage covers 16 T cell receptor beta chains from one sample sequenced in a study of T-cell reconstitution after alpha-beta-depleted transplantation in children. The TCRbeta library incorporated unique molecular identifiers. Each CDR3 protein gets one entry after TCRdb re-called the PCR reads with MiXCR. There are roughly 340,000 distinct CDR3 sequences in the sample; under 20% occur only once, and about 41% lies in the top ten. The sequencing here drew on PBMCs, mostly from graft donor cells, taken 360 days after TCRalphabeta/CD19-depleted stem cell transplant. The receptors come from a male patient aged 2 to 10 who had a stem cell transplant for acute lymphoblastic leukemia, so the T cells may come from the graft donor.

In its sample, this clonotype was seen a few times. The V call is TRBV7-2, the J call TRBJ2-2; D is unclear. The CDR3 runs 17 residues. Trimming pared 2 bases from V and 8 bases from J, leaving 21 bases between. Germline lookup yields CDR1 SGHTA and CDR2 FQGNSA. The CDR3, as DNA: TGTGCCAGCAGCTTAAGTCGGATTGGGATTCGCTCTGGGGAGCTGTTTTTT. This encodes CASSLSRIGIRSGELFF.

In its sample, this clonotype was seen a few times. The J gene is TRBJ1-2, the V gene TRBV5-8; D remains ambiguous. The CDR3 has 13 residues. Trimming left V 1 base short and J 2 bases short, with 6 bases between. Germline V gene sequence: CDR1 SGHTS, CDR2 YDEGEE. The CDR3 reads CASSLRTNYGYTF. In DNA, the CDR3 is TGTGCCAGCAGCTTGAGGACCAACTATGGCTACACCTTC. The full variable domain, completed using reference TRBV5-8 and TRBJ1-2, is EAGVTQSPTHLIKTRGQQATLRCSPISGHTSVYWYQQALGLGLQFLLWYDEGEERNRGNFPPRFSGRQFPNYSSELNVNALELEDSALYLCASSLRTNYGYTFGSGTRLTVV.

This clonotype has a handful of counts. This sequence joins TRBV6-5 and TRBJ1-1; 7 nucleotides align to TRBD1. The V and J ends lost 6 bases and 11 bases, in that order; junction bases with no gene match: 6. CDR1 and CDR2 (germline): MNHEY, SVGAGI. The length of the CDR3 is 11 residues. DNA of the CDR3: TGTGCCAGCAGCCGCAGGGGGGCGGCTTTCTTT. This codes for CASSRRGAAFF.

The chain combines TRBV2 with TRBJ1-2, with D unclear. Deletions cut 2 bases from V and 4 bases from J, with 23 bases between. Per germline, CDR1 SNHLY and CDR2 FYNNEI. CDR3 length: 18 residues. The CDR3 DNA follows: TGTGCCAGCAGTGAAATCCCAATCGTTCTGGGTCGAGGCTATGGCTACACCTTC. Amino acids: CASSEIPIVLGRGYGYTF.

This clonotype has more than one count but fewer than ten. This chain connects TRBV21-1 to TRBJ2-7; the table assigns TRBD2, which was not confirmed against the DNA. TRBV21-1 constitutes a pseudogene. The CDR3 loop spans 18 amino acids. The CDR3 sequence: CASSSQGLAKSPPREQYF. DNA for the CDR3: TGTGCCAGCAGCTCCCAGGGACTAGCAAAAAGTCCCCCCAGGGAGCAGTACTTC.

J is TRBJ2-1 and V is TRBV28; maybe TRBD1 (5 bases). The CDR3 runs 16 residues. The V end was cut by 4 bases, the J end by 4 bases, with 17 bases between. Looked up from germline, CDR1 is MDHEN and CDR2 is SYDVKM. The CDR3: CASSYAGIGQYNEQFF. The CDR3 coding sequence is TGTGCCAGCAGTTACGCAGGGATCGGGCAATACAATGAGCAGTTCTTC.

V usage is TRBV27 and J usage is TRBJ2-7; D is unclear. CDR1 and CDR2 from the germline V gene are MNHEY and SMNVEV (reference sequence). The CDR3 length is 13 residues. The germline V and J ends were trimmed by 3 bases and 2 bases, with 8 bases remaining between them. CDR3 in DNA: TGTGCCAGCAGTTTGGGCTCTCCCTACGAGCAGTACTTC. Its protein is CASSLGSPYEQYF.

This clonotype was counted between two and nine times. The chain links TRBV7-6 to TRBJ2-1; D is ambiguous. The CDR3 runs 15 residues. Germline V CDR1 and CDR2: SGHVS, FNYEAQ. Trimming stripped 5 bases from V and 6 bases from J, with 17 bases between. This CDR3 is CASSLEGGGPNEQFF. Here the CDR3 DNA reads TGTGCCAGCAGCCTAGAAGGCGGCGGACCCAATGAGCAGTTCTTC.

This clonotype occurred a few times. The chain combines TRBV28 with TRBJ2-1; D possibly matches TRBD1 or TRBD2 (5 bases each). Germline V CDR1 and CDR2: MDHEN, SYDVKM. V was pared by 6 bases and J by 6 bases, with 15 bases between. This CDR3 has 14 amino acids. The CDR3 sequence is CASSALLGVNEQFF. The CDR3, as DNA: TGTGCCAGCAGCGCTCTCCTGGGGGTCAATGAGCAGTTCTTC.

This chain uses TRBV5-1 with TRBJ2-1, with 10 bases identical to TRBD1. This CDR3 comprises 16 residues. V lost 1 base and J lost 7; bases outside the gene matches: 8. CDR1 is SGHRS and CDR2 is YFSETQ in the germline V gene. Here the CDR3 DNA reads TGCGCCAGCAGCTTGTGGTACGGACAGGGGGAAAATGAGCAGTTCTTC. This sequence encodes CASSLWYGQGENEQFF.

This clonotype was recorded many times. This chain joins TRBV6-5 and TRBJ2-2; possible D gene TRBD2, 6 bases. V lost 0 bases and J lost 6, with 14 bases in between. The CDR3 is 16 residues long. Germline V gene sequence: CDR1 MNHEY, CDR2 SVGAGI. The CDR3 DNA follows: TGTGCCAGCAGTTACTCGAGAACCGGGACTCCCGGGGAGCTGTTTTTT. It is translated as CASSYSRTGTPGELFF.

This clonotype was seen a few times. This chain uses TRBV10-3 with TRBJ2-1, with 8 bases identical to TRBD1. Germline CDR1 reads ENHRY; CDR2 reads SYGVKD. Unmatched junction bases numbered 12, after V lost 10 bases and J lost 7 bases. The CDR3 sequence is 14 residues long. CDR3 amino acids: CATTGVKSTNEQFF. The DNA for the CDR3 is TGTGCCACGACAGGGGTAAAGTCAACAAATGAGCAGTTCTTC.

Only a few counts were recorded for this clonotype. The chain uses TRBV30 and TRBJ1-3; D is unresolved. Germline V CDR1 and CDR2: GTSNPN, SVGIG (reference sequence). The CDR3 length is 13 residues. The V gene lost 0 bases and the J gene lost 0 bases, with 3 bases spanning the gap. CDR3 region: CAWSVTSGNTIYF. CDR3 sequence (DNA): TGTGCCTGGAGTGTAACCTCTGGAAACACCATATATTTT.

The chain links TRBV12-3 or TRBV12-4 to TRBJ2-1, with 13 bases aligning to TRBD2. CDR3 length: 15 residues. J gave up 10 bases and V 3 bases, and 6 bases lay outside the gene matches. The CDR3 DNA reads as TGTGCCAGCAGTTTTTTACTAGCGGGAGGGACGGAGCAGTTCTTC. Encoded protein: CASSFLLAGGTEQFF.

V is TRBV20-1 and J is TRBJ1-4; D gene unclear. The CDR3 contains 14 residues. The V gene lost 4 bases and the J gene lost 7 bases, with 16 bases spanning the gap. Germline V gives CDR1 DFQATT, CDR2 SNEGSKA (reference sequence). CDR3 sequence: CSATAGGRGEKLFF. As DNA, the CDR3 is TGCAGTGCTACGGCCGGTGGGCGAGGTGAAAAACTGTTTTTT.

V gene TRBV7-9 combines with J gene TRBJ2-1; 9 bases fit TRBD1. Germline CDR1 SEHNR, CDR2 FQNEAQ (reference sequence). The CDR3 extends over 16 amino acids. Trimming cost V 6 bases and J 5 bases; bases outside gene matches: 11. CDR3 sequence: CASSSYRGREHNEQFF. The CDR3 region has the DNA TGTGCCAGCAGTTCTTACAGGGGGCGCGAACACAATGAGCAGTTCTTC.